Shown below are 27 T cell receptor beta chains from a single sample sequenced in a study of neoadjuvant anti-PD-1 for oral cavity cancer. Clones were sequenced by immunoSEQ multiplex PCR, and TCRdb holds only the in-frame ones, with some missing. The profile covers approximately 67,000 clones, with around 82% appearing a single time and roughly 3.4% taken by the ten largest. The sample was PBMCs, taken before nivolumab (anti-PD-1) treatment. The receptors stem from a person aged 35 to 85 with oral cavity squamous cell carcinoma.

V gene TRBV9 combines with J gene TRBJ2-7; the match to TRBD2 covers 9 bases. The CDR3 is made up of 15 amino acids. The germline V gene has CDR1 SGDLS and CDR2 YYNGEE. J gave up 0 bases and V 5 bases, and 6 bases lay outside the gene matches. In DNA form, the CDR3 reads TGTGCCAGCAGTCGGCTAGCGGGACGCTCCTACGAGCAGTACTTC. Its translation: CASSRLAGRSYEQYF.

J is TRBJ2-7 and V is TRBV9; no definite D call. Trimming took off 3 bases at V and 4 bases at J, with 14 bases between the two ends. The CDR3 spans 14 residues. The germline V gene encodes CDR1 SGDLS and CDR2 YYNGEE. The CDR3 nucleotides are TGTGCCAGCAGCGCCCAACCCACAATTTACGAGCAGTACTTC. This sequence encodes CASSAQPTIYEQYF.

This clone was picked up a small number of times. This CDR3 is CASSPFQGNTGELFF. The CDR3 DNA reads as TGCGCCAGCAGCCCTTTCCAGGGGAACACCGGGGAGCTGTTTTTT. The chain recombines TRBV4-1 with TRBJ2-2; weak D call: TRBD1 (5 bases). V gave up 4 bases and J gave up 1 base, with 10 bases separating them. The CDR3 runs 15 residues. The germline gives CDR1 MGHRA, CDR2 YSYEKL.

The CDR3 DNA follows: TGTGCCAGCAGTCCGTCTCTAGCGGGAAACGCCGAGCAGTACTTC. It is translated as CASSPSLAGNAEQYF. V is TRBV27 and J is TRBJ2-7, with TRBD2 matching over 9 bases. Germline CDR1 reads MNHEY; CDR2 reads SMNVEV (reference sequence). Trimming at V came to 5 bases and at J to 6 bases, leaving 11 bases not matched to a gene. The CDR3 sequence is 15 residues long.

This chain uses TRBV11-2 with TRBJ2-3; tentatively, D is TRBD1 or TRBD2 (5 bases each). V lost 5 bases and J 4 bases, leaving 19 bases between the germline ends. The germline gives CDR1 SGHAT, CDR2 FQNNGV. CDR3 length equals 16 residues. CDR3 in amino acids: CASSPFGAGSADTQYF. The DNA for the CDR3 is TGTGCCAGCAGCCCTTTTGGGGCTGGGAGCGCAGATACGCAGTATTTT. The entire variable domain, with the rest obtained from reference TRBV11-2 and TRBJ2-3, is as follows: EAGVAQSPRYKIIEKRQSVAFWCNPISGHATLYWYQQILGQGPKLLIQFQNNGVVDDSQLPKDRFSAERLKGVDSTLKIQPAKLEDSAVYLCASSPFGAGSADTQYFGPGTRLTVL.

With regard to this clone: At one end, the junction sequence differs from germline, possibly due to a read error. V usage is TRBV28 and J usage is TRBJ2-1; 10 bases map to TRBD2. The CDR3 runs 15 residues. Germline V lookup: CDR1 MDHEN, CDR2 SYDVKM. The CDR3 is CASSSPLAGYSEQFF. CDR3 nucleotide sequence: TGTGCCAGCAGTTCTCCACTAGCGGGATACAGTGAGCAGTTCTTC.

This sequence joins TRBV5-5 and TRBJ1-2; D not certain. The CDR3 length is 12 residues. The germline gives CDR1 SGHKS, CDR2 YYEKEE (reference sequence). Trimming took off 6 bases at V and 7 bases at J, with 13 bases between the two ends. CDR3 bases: TGTGCCAGCACAAGTCAAGAGGCTGGCTACACCTTC. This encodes CASTSQEAGYTF.

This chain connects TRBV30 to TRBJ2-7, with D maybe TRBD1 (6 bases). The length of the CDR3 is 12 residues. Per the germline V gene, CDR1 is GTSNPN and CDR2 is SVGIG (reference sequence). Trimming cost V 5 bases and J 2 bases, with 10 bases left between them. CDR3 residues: CAWAGVPYEQYF. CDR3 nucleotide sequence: TGTGCCTGGGCAGGGGTTCCCTACGAGCAGTACTTC.

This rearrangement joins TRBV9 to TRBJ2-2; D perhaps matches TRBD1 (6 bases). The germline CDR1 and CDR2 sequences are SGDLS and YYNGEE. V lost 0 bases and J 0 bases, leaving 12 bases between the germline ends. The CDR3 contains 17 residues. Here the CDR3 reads CASSVEVGGPNTGELFF. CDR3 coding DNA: TGTGCCAGCAGCGTAGAAGTAGGGGGACCGAACACCGGGGAGCTGTTTTTT. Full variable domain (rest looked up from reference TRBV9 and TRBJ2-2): DSGVTQTPKHLITATGQRVTLRCSPRSGDLSVYWYQQSLDQGLQFLIQYYNGEERAKGNILERFSAQQFPDLHSELNLSSLELGDSALYFCASSVEVGGPNTGELFFGEGSRLTVL.

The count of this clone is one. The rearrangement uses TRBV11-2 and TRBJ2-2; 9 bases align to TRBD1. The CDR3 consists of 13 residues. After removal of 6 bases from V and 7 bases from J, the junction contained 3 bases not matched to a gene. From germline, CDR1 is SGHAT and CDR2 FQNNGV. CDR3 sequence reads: CASRGTGLGELFF. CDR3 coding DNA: TGTGCCAGCAGAGGGACAGGGCTCGGGGAGCTGTTTTTT. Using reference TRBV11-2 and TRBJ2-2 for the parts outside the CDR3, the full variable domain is EAGVAQSPRYKIIEKRQSVAFWCNPISGHATLYWYQQILGQGPKLLIQFQNNGVVDDSQLPKDRFSAERLKGVDSTLKIQPAKLEDSAVYLCASRGTGLGELFFGEGSRLTVL.

The chain's CDR3 is CASSLGGRNTGELFF. CDR3 bases: TGTGCCAGCAGCTTAGGGGGGAGAAACACCGGGGAGCTGTTTTTT. The chain joins TRBV7-9 to TRBJ2-2; D tentatively reads TRBD1 or TRBD2 (5 bases each). V was pared by 1 base and J by 2 bases, with 8 bases between. This CDR3 has 15 amino acids. CDR1 is SEHNR and CDR2 is FQNEAQ in the germline V gene (reference sequence).

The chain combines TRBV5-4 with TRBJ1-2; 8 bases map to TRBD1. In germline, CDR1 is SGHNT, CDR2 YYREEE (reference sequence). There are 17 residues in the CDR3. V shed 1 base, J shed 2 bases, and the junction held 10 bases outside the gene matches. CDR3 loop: CASSLNYGGTGNYGYTF. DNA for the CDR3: TGTGCCAGCAGCTTGAACTACGGGGGGACAGGAAACTATGGCTACACCTTC.

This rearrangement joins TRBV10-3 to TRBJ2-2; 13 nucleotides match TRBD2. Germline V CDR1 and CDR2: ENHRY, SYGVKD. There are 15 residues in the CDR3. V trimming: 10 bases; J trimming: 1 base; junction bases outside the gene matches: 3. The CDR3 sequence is CATRTSGRNTGELFF. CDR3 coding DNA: TGTGCCACGCGGACTAGCGGGAGGAACACCGGGGAGCTGTTTTTT.

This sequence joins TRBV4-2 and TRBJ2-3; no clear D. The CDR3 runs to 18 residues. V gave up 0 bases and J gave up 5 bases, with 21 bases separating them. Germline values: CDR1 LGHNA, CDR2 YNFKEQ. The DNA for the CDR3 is TGTGCCAGCAGCCAAGAAATTACTCTGGGCACCCGCGGAGATACGCAGTATTTT. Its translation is CASSQEITLGTRGDTQYF.

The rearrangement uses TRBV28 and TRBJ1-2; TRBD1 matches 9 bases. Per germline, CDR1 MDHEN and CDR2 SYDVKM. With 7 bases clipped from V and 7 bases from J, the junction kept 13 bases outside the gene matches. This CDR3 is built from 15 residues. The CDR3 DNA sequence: TGTGCCAGCAACGGGGGTACAACAGGGGGCCGTGGCTACACCTTC. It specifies CASNGGTTGGRGYTF.

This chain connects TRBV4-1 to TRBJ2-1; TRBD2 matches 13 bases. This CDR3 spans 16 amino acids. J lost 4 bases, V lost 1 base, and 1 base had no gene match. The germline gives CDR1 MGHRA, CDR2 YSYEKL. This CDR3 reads CASSQGTSGRYNEQFF. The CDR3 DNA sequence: TGCGCCAGCAGCCAAGGGACTAGCGGGAGATACAATGAGCAGTTCTTC.

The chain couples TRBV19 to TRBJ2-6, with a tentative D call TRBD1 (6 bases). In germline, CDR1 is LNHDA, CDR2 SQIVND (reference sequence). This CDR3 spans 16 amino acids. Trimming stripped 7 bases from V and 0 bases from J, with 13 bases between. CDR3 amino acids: CASTRTVGSGANVLTF. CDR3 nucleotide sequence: TGTGCCAGTACCCGGACAGTTGGCTCTGGGGCCAACGTCCTGACTTTC.

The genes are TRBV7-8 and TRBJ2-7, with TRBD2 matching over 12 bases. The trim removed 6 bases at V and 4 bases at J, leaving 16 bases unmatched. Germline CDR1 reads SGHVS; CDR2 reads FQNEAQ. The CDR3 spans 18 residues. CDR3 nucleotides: TGTGCCAGCAGTCGCAAACGCCGACTAGCGGGGGAGTCGTACGAGCAGTACTTC. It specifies CASSRKRRLAGESYEQYF.

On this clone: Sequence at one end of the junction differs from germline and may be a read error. This CDR3 reads CASSETLGLRFSF. The CDR3 coding sequence is TGTGCCAGCAGTGAAACGTTGGGATTGCGGTTTTCCTTT. The V and J genes are TRBV6-1 and TRBJ1-1; D is ambiguous. The V gene's germline CDR1 is MNHNS and CDR2 SASEGT. The CDR3 totals 13 residues.

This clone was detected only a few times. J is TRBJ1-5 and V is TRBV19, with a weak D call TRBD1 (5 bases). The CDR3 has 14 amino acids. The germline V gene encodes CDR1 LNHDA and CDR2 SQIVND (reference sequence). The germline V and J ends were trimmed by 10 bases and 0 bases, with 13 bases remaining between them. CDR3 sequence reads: CATQTGVSNQPQHF. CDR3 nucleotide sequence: TGTGCCACCCAGACGGGGGTTAGCAATCAGCCCCAGCATTTT.

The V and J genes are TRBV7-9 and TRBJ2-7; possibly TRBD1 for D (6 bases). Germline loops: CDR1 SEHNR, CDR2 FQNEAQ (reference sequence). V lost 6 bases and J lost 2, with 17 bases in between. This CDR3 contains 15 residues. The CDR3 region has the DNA TGTGCCAGCAGTGGGGGCCGGAGCTTCGCCTACGAGCAGTACTTC. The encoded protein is CASSGGRSFAYEQYF.

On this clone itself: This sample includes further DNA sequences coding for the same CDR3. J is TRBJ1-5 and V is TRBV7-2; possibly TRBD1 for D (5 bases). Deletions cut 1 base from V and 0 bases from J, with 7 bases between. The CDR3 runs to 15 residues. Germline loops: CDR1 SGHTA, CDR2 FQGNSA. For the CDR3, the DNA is TGTGCCAGCAGCTTAGGGGGGTATAGCAATCAGCCCCAGCATTTT. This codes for CASSLGGYSNQPQHF.

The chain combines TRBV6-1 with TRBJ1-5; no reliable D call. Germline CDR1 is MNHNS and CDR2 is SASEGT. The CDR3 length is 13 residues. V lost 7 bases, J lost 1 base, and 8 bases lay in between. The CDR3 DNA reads TGTGCCAGCATGCCCTGGAGCAATCAGCCCCAGCATTTT. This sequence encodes CASMPWSNQPQHF.

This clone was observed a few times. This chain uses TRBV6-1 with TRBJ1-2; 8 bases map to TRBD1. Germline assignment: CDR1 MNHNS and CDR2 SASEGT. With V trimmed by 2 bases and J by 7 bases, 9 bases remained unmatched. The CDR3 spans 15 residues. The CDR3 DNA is TGTGCCAGCAGTGAACAACCCCAGGGGGCGATTGGCTACACCTTC. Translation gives CASSEQPQGAIGYTF.

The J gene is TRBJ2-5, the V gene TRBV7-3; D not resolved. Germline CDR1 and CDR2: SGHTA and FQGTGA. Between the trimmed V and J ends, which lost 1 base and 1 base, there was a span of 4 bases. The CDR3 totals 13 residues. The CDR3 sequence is CASSLISQETQYF. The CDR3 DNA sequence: TGTGCCAGCAGCTTAATCAGCCAAGAGACCCAGTACTTC.

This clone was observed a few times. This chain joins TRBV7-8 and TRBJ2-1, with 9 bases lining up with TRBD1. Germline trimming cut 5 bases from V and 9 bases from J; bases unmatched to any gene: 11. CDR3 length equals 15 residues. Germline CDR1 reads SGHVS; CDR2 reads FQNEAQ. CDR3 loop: CASSTWTGARGEQFF. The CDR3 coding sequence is TGTGCCAGCAGCACATGGACAGGGGCCAGGGGTGAGCAGTTCTTC. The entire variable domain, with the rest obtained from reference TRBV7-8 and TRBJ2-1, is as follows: GAGVSQSPRYKVAKRGQDVALRCDPISGHVSLFWYQQALGQGPEFLTYFQNEAQLDKSGLPSDRFFAERPEGSVSTLKIQRTQQEDSAVYLCASSTWTGARGEQFFGPGTRLTVL.

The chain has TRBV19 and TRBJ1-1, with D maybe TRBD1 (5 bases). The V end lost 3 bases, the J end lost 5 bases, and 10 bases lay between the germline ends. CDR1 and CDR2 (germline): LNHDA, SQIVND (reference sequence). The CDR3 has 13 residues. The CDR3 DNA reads TGTGCCAGTAGTATGGTCAGGGCGACTGAAGCTTTCTTT. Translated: CASSMVRATEAFF.